The following is a TCR beta chain sequence with its context. Its antigen is unidentified. UMIs and sample barcodes were carried by the TCR alpha and TCR beta cDNA libraries that 5'RACE produced using constant-segment primers. MiXCR, run by TCRdb on the 5' RACE reads, gives a single entry per CDR3 protein. The repertoire has about 110,000 distinct CDR3 sequences, about 20% of them found once; the top ten carry around 40%. The data are from a study of T-cell memory formation after mild COVID-19. The wider study: Each donor largely had its own TCR clusters.

The study's findings and limits: Pre-infection memory showed some responding clones, and this suggested that cross-reactive memory joined. Contracting clones from day 15 to 85 had balanced CD4/CD8; later expanders favoured CD4+.

Between the trimmed V and J ends, which lost 5 bases and 7 bases, there was a span of 11 bases. CDR1 is SGHVS, CDR2 FQNEAQ, per germline. This CDR3 contains 12 residues. The chain couples TRBV7-8 to TRBJ1-1, with D unclear. The sequence was collected from a man in his late teens or twenties who had mild COVID-19 (a few samples of this study predate the infection). Cell type and time point are not known. Material: PBMCs or a T cell subset sorted from them (not recorded which). The CDR3 sequence: CASSRVGVEAFF. The DNA of the CDR3 is TGTGCCAGCAGCCGTGTCGGGGTTGAAGCTTTCTTT. Based on the CDR3 plus reference TRBV7-8 and TRBJ1-1, the full variable domain is GAGVSQSPRYKVAKRGQDVALRCDPISGHVSLFWYQQALGQGPEFLTYFQNEAQLDKSGLPSDRFFAERPEGSVSTLKIQRTQQEDSAVYLCASSRVGVEAFFGQGTRLTVV.